These 27 T cell receptor beta chains were all obtained from the same sample, sequenced in a study of spatial heterogeneity in lung cancer. Broader study findings: Within tumors, counts of expanded alpha and beta TCRs tracked tumor mutation counts.

MiXCR, applied by TCRdb to the 5' RACE reads, yields one record per CDR3 protein. Among about 100,000 distinct CDR3 sequences listed, nearly 4.5% were seen once. Antigen specificity for these receptors is unknown. Time point meaning: sample taken at primary tumor resection. Material: lung tumor tissue, obtained at surgery. All receptors derive from a male donor with early-stage non-small cell lung cancer.

The rearrangement links TRBV5-1 to TRBJ1-1; perhaps TRBD1 as D (5 bases). The CDR3 loop spans 14 amino acids. Germline V gives CDR1 SGHRS, CDR2 YFSETQ. V was pared by 0 bases and J by 7 bases, with 13 bases between. DNA of the CDR3: TGCGCCAGCAGCTTGGAGCCGGGACCGGGTGAAGCTTTCTTT. Its translation is CASSLEPGPGEAFF.

In this sample, this clonotype turned up a few times. The chain is built from TRBV12-3 or TRBV12-4 and TRBJ2-2; the D gene is possibly TRBD1 (6 bases). V was pared by 3 bases and J by 7 bases, with 12 bases between. The CDR3 consists of 14 residues. CDR3 DNA sequence: TGTGCCAGCAGTTTCCAGGGGTTCAACGGGGAGCTGTTTTTT. Translated, it gives CASSFQGFNGELFF.

This clonotype was found many times. The J gene is TRBJ2-7, the V gene TRBV5-1; possibly TRBD1 for D (8 bases). Between the trimmed V and J ends, which lost 0 bases and 6 bases, there was a span of 16 bases. Germline values: CDR1 SGHRS, CDR2 YFSETQ. The length of the CDR3 is 15 residues. CDR3 bases: TGCGCCAGCAGCTTGGAACCAGCGGGACAGGTCGAGCAGTACTTC. Its translation: CASSLEPAGQVEQYF.

This clonotype was counted only a few times. The chain has TRBV12-3 or TRBV12-4 and TRBJ1-2, with a possible D match to TRBD1 (5 bases). Deletions cut 5 bases from V and 8 bases from J, with 12 bases between. This CDR3 is 12 amino acids long. This chain's CDR3 is CASSTGPGGYTF. The CDR3 region has the DNA TGTGCCAGCAGTACGGGGCCGGGAGGCTACACCTTC.

In its sample, this clonotype was seen many times. This chain uses TRBV7-9 with TRBJ1-2, with D maybe TRBD1 (5 bases). Trimming took 5 bases from V and 5 from J, leaving 15 bases between them. CDR3 length: 14 amino acids. In germline, CDR1 is SEHNR, CDR2 FQNEAQ (reference sequence). CDR3 residues: CASSLGDGSYGYTF. DNA for the CDR3: TGTGCCAGCAGCCTTGGGGACGGTTCTTATGGCTACACCTTC.

This clonotype was detected many times. The chain uses TRBV6-1 and TRBJ1-5; D gene ambiguous. Germline V lookup: CDR1 MNHNS, CDR2 SASEGT. V shed 3 bases and J shed 7 bases, with 13 bases lying between them. The CDR3 extends over 14 amino acids. The CDR3 loop reads CASSDYPGVQPQHF. The DNA of the CDR3 is TGTGCCAGCAGTGATTACCCAGGCGTCCAGCCCCAGCATTTT.

This clonotype has at least ten counts. The chain is built from TRBV12-5 and TRBJ1-1; D ambiguous. V was pared by 0 bases and J by 7 bases, with 6 bases between. In germline, CDR1 is LGHNT, CDR2 FRNRAP. The CDR3 runs 12 residues. Here the CDR3 reads CASGLVPLEAFF. The CDR3, as DNA: TGTGCTAGTGGTTTGGTACCACTTGAAGCTTTCTTT.

This clonotype is judged medium-sized. J is TRBJ2-7 and V is TRBV7-9; D gene uncertain. The germline V and J ends were trimmed by 2 bases and 6 bases, with 8 bases remaining between them. The CDR3 length is 12 residues. Germline lookup yields CDR1 SEHNR and CDR2 FQNEAQ (reference sequence). The CDR3 is CASSLYLGEQYF. The CDR3 DNA sequence: TGTGCCAGCAGCTTATATCTTGGCGAGCAGTACTTC.

This clonotype showed up just a few times. The rearrangement links TRBV6-6 to TRBJ2-1; 7 nucleotides match TRBD1. Trimming cost V 8 bases and J 4 bases; bases outside gene matches: 14. The CDR3 runs 16 residues. The germline V gene has CDR1 MNHNY and CDR2 SVGAGI (reference sequence). CDR3 sequence reads: CASAFTGTVTYNEQFF. In DNA form, the CDR3 reads TGTGCCAGCGCCTTCACCGGGACAGTAACATACAATGAGCAGTTCTTC.

The table lists this clonotype with many counts. This chain links TRBV20-1 with TRBJ2-5; D may be TRBD2 (6 bases). Germline CDR1 DFQATT, CDR2 SNEGSKA (reference sequence). The CDR3 consists of 16 residues. With 3 bases removed from V and 1 base from J, the gap between germline ends came to 18 bases. The CDR3 coding sequence is TGCAGTGCTAGGGGCACCGGGACTGCAACCCAAGAGACCCAGTACTTC. Amino acid sequence: CSARGTGTATQETQYF.

This clonotype came up many times. The gene calls are TRBV28 and TRBJ1-5; a possible D gene is TRBD1 (5 bases). CDR1 is MDHEN and CDR2 is SYDVKM in the germline V gene. The CDR3 sequence is 14 residues long. V shed 5 bases and J shed 7 bases, with 15 bases lying between them. The CDR3 region is CASSALAGSQPQHF. For the CDR3, the DNA is TGTGCCAGCAGTGCCTTGGCAGGGAGCCAGCCCCAGCATTTT.

At least ten counts were recorded for this clonotype. The V gene is TRBV15, the J gene TRBJ2-5, with D uncertain. Germline lookup yields CDR1 LNHNV and CDR2 YYDKDF (reference sequence). V lost 5 bases and J lost 2, with 9 bases in between. The CDR3 spans 13 residues. CDR3 region: CATSQDGQETQYF. The CDR3 coding sequence is TGTGCCACCAGCCAGGACGGACAAGAGACCCAGTACTTC.

This clonotype was picked up a small number of times. The chain joins TRBV10-3 to TRBJ2-2; D unclear. V was cut by 5 bases and J by 4 bases, with 11 bases left in between. Germline lookup yields CDR1 ENHRY and CDR2 SYGVKD. CDR3 length: 14 residues. The CDR3 reads CAISWADSTGELFF. The CDR3 DNA reads as TGTGCCATCAGTTGGGCGGATTCCACCGGGGAGCTGTTTTTT.

This clonotype was counted only a few times. The chain uses TRBV12-3 or TRBV12-4 and TRBJ2-1; 11 bases align to TRBD2. The junction had 7 bases not matched to a gene; V was cut back by 6 bases and J by 6 bases. The CDR3 loop spans 15 amino acids. The CDR3 sequence: CASSHRLAGSNEQFF. Here the CDR3 DNA reads TGTGCCAGCAGCCATAGACTAGCGGGAAGCAATGAGCAGTTCTTC.

There are a few counts of this clonotype. The CDR3: CASIPGRRYEQYF. Written as DNA, the CDR3 is TGTGCCAGCATCCCGGGCAGGCGGTACGAGCAGTACTTC. The chain recombines TRBV21-1 with TRBJ2-7; the table's TRBD1 call for D was not verified on the DNA. TRBV21-1 has pseudogene status. The CDR3 is 13 residues long.

The chain recombines TRBV3-1 with TRBJ2-3; TRBD2 agrees at 8 bases. The J segment lost 2 bases and the V segment lost 6 bases, leaving 7 bases of the junction unmatched. This CDR3 region has 15 residues. CDR1 LGHDT and CDR2 YNNKEL come from the germline V gene (reference sequence). The CDR3, as DNA: TGTGCCAGCAGTACTAGCGGAGGGGCCACAGATACGCAGTATTTT. This encodes CASSTSGGATDTQYF.

In its sample, this clonotype was seen many times. The J gene is TRBJ1-6, the V gene TRBV20-1; 8 nucleotides line up with TRBD1. V lost 6 bases and J lost 10; bases outside the gene matches: 14. Germline loops: CDR1 DFQATT, CDR2 SNEGSKA (reference sequence). The CDR3 is 15 amino acids. CDR3 residues: CSARPWTGKESPLHF. For the CDR3, the DNA is TGCAGTGCCCGACCATGGACAGGGAAGGAATCACCCCTCCACTTT.

This clonotype has ten or more counts. The rearrangement links TRBV4-1 to TRBJ2-5, with 9 bases aligning to TRBD1. V gave up 3 bases and J gave up 4 bases; unmatched junction bases: 15. Germline V lookup: CDR1 MGHRA, CDR2 YSYEKL. This CDR3 spans 18 amino acids. The CDR3 DNA reads TGCGCCAGCAGCCACCTACCGCCGGGACAGGGTGGGTTAGAGACCCAGTACTTC. As protein: CASSHLPPGQGGLETQYF.

This clonotype has at least ten counts. The genes are TRBV20-1 and TRBJ2-2; 11 bases match TRBD2. The germline V gene encodes CDR1 DFQATT and CDR2 SNEGSKA (reference sequence). V gave up 3 bases and J gave up 4 bases; unmatched junction bases: 4. The CDR3 has 15 amino acids. Written as DNA, the CDR3 is TGCAGTGCTAGGCCAGGACTAGCGGGCACCGGGGAGCTGTTTTTT. As protein: CSARPGLAGTGELFF.

Many counts were recorded for this clonotype. The rearrangement links TRBV7-2 to TRBJ2-7, with TRBD2 as a possible D gene (5 bases). V lost 1 base and J 0 bases, leaving 13 bases between the germline ends. This CDR3 comprises 16 residues. Looked up from germline, CDR1 is SGHTA and CDR2 is FQGNSA. The chain's CDR3 is CASSLGGGFSSYEQYF. The CDR3 DNA reads as TGTGCCAGCAGCTTAGGTGGCGGGTTCAGCTCCTACGAGCAGTACTTC.

This clonotype was recorded at least ten times. The chain recombines TRBV24-1 with TRBJ2-2; the D is unclear. CDR1 is KGHDR and CDR2 is SFDVKD in the germline V gene. This CDR3 comprises 17 residues. Trimming stripped 6 bases from V and 5 bases from J, with 21 bases between. DNA of the CDR3: TGTGCCACCAGTCCCGGCAGGCTTGATTACCAAACCGGGGAGCTGTTTTTT. Residues: CATSPGRLDYQTGELFF.

This clonotype was observed at least ten times. The chain uses TRBV25-1 and TRBJ2-3; 7 bases are a match to TRBD2. V lost 2 bases, J lost 5 bases, and 4 bases stayed unmatched. Germline CDR1 is MGHDK and CDR2 is SYGVNS. CDR3 size: 14 residues. CDR3 in amino acids: CASSESGTVDTQYF. The CDR3 bases are TGTGCCAGCAGTGAAAGCGGGACCGTAGATACGCAGTATTTT. Full variable domain (rest looked up from reference TRBV25-1 and TRBJ2-3): EADIYQTPRYLVIGTGKKITLECSQTMGHDKMYWYQQDPGMELHLIHYSYGVNSTEKGDLSSESTVSRIRTEHFPLTLESARPSHTSQYLCASSESGTVDTQYFGPGTRLTVL.

This clonotype was observed many times. V and J are TRBV4-2 and TRBJ2-2; maybe TRBD1 (6 bases). In germline, CDR1 is LGHNA, CDR2 YNFKEQ. The V gene lost 3 bases and the J gene lost 3 bases, with 11 bases spanning the gap. This CDR3 spans 15 amino acids. The CDR3 here is CASSQTPGDTGELFF. CDR3 in DNA: TGTGCCAGCAGCCAGACTCCAGGGGACACCGGGGAGCTGTTTTTT.

This clonotype appeared many times. The chain carries TRBV10-3 and TRBJ1-1; D is ambiguous. The ends were cut back, 0 bases at V and 4 bases at J, with 3 bases in the middle. The germline V gene encodes CDR1 ENHRY and CDR2 SYGVKD. CDR3 length: 12 residues. CDR3 nucleotide sequence: TGTGCCATCAGTGAGTCGACCACTGAAGCTTTCTTT. Translated: CAISESTTEAFF.

This clonotype was observed at least ten times. The CDR3 nucleotides read TGCGCCAGCAGCATTACAGGGTACTACGAGCAGTACTTC. The encoded protein is CASSITGYYEQYF. The J gene is TRBJ2-7, the V gene TRBV5-1; a weak D match, TRBD1 (6 bases). V was cut by 4 bases and J by 3 bases, with 11 bases left in between. This CDR3 has 13 amino acids. The germline gives CDR1 SGHRS, CDR2 YFSETQ.

The rearrangement links TRBV4-1 to TRBJ1-3; unclear D gene. The CDR3 spans 15 residues. The V gene lost 2 bases and the J gene lost 0 bases, with 8 bases spanning the gap. Germline V lookup: CDR1 MGHRA, CDR2 YSYEKL. The CDR3 loop is CASSQHLLSGNTIYF. The CDR3 bases are TGCGCCAGCAGCCAACACCTCCTCTCTGGAAACACCATATATTTT.

This clonotype was found many times. The chain couples TRBV12-3 or TRBV12-4 to TRBJ1-5, with D possibly matching TRBD1 (5 bases). V was shortened by 3 bases and J by 1 base, with 13 bases between the two germline ends. The length of the CDR3 is 16 residues. In nucleotides, the CDR3 is TGTGCCAGCAGTTTTGGGGTGGGGCAGAGCAATCAGCCCCAGCATTTT. Translation gives CASSFGVGQSNQPQHF.